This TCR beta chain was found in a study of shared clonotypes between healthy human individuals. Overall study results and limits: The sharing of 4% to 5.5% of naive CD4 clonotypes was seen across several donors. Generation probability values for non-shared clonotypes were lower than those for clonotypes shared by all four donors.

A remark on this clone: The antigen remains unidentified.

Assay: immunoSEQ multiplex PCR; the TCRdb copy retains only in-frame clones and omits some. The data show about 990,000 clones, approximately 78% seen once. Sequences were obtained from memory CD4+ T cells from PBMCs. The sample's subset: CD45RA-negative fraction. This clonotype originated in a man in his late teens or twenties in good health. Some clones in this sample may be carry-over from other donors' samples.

The CDR3 DNA reads as TGTGCCAGCCTAGGTGGGGACGGGTGGGATGGCTACACCTTC. This translates into CASLGGDGWDGYTF. V usage is TRBV28 and J usage is TRBJ1-2, with a tentative D call TRBD1 (5 bases). V dropped 8 bases and J dropped 6 bases, with 19 bases sitting between them. CDR3 length equals 14 residues. Germline V gives CDR1 MDHEN, CDR2 SYDVKM.